This T cell receptor beta chain was sequenced during a study of monozygotic twins with inflammatory bowel disease. Study-level findings and limits: Patients got different immunosuppressive treatments, which may have made their repertoires more variable. On the inverse Simpson index, IBD patients scored lower for TCRbeta diversity than healthy co-twins.

The CDR3 length is 15 residues. Germline CDR1 reads SGHRS; CDR2 reads YFSETQ. The input for each TCR library was around 4,000 ng of total RNA. Researchers used template switching to add UMIs featuring a 6-nucleotide sample barcode. One entry per CDR3 protein, without DNA, is what TCRdb gives after re-calling the 5' RACE reads. The sample holds fewer than 550,000 distinct CDR3 sequences. To note about this clonotype: Its specificity is not known.

The rearrangement joins TRBV5-1 to TRBJ2-1. Sequences were obtained from blood. This clonotype was sampled from a human donor with ulcerative colitis or Crohn's disease, or a healthy co-twin of an affected twin (not recorded which). CDR3 protein: CASSLGELLYNEQFF.